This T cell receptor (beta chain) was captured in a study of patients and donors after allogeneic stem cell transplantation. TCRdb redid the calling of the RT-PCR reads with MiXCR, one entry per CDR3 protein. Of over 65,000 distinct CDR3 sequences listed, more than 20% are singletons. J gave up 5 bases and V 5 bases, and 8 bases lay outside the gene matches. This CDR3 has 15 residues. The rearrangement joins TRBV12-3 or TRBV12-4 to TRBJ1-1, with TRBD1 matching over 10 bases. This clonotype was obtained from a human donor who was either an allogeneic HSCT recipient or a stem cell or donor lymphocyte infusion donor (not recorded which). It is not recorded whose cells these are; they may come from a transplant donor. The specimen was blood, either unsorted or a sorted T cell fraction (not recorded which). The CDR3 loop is CASSLRDRGDTEAFF. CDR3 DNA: TGTGCCAGCAGTCTCCGGGACAGGGGTGATACTGAAGCTTTCTTT.